A single sample is the source of the 22 T cell receptor beta chains below, sequenced in a study of follicular helper T cells after annual influenza vaccination. Measured with immunoSEQ multiplex PCR; TCRdb has only the in-frame clones, and not every one. The sample carries some 15,000 clones, roughly 80% recorded once. Time point of the sample: 2014-2015 season, 7 days after vaccination. Here the sequenced sample was CXCR5+ CD38- circulating T follicular helper cells from blood, taken 7 days after influenza vaccination. Subset in this sample: circulating Tfh, non-naive CD4+CXCR5+PD-1+ (ICOS+CD38+ or ICOS-CD38-). The receptors here all came from an adult who received the influenza vaccine.

This rearrangement joins TRBV6-1 to TRBJ1-5; the D gene is possibly TRBD1 (5 bases). V was shortened by 7 bases and J by 8 bases, with 15 bases between the two germline ends. Germline V gene lookup returns CDR1 MNHNS and CDR2 SASEGT. The CDR3 totals 13 residues. The CDR3 bases are TGTGCCAGCAAGACAGTGGTGAAGGAGCCCCAGCATTTT. The encoded protein is CASKTVVKEPQHF.

This chain links TRBV14 with TRBJ2-1, with D perhaps TRBD2 (6 bases). The length of the CDR3 is 16 residues. V lost 4 bases and J 7 bases, leaving 20 bases between the germline ends. Germline lookup yields CDR1 SGHDN and CDR2 FVKESK. CDR3 nucleotides: TGTGCCAGCAGCCCGCTGGGTCGCGGGAAGGGGAATGAGCAGTTCTTC. Residues: CASSPLGRGKGNEQFF.

V and J are TRBV5-1 and TRBJ1-1; D not resolved. Germline assignment: CDR1 SGHRS and CDR2 YFSETQ. The germline V and J ends were trimmed by 2 bases and 2 bases, with 7 bases remaining between them. This CDR3 spans 13 amino acids. The CDR3 spells CASSFNGNTEAFF. CDR3 DNA sequence: TGCGCCAGCAGCTTTAACGGTAACACTGAAGCTTTCTTT.

The chain recombines TRBV29-1 with TRBJ1-2; D remains unclear. Germline V CDR1 and CDR2: SQVTM, ANQGSEA. This CDR3 has 10 amino acids. Trimming removed 3 bases from V and 7 bases from J, with 6 bases in between. CDR3 in amino acids: CSVDPGGYTF. DNA for the CDR3: TGCAGCGTTGATCCCGGTGGCTACACCTTC.

The J gene is TRBJ2-1, the V gene TRBV7-9; 8 nucleotides agree with TRBD1. The V and J ends lost 5 bases and 4 bases, in that order; junction bases with no gene match: 7. Germline loops: CDR1 SEHNR, CDR2 FQNEAQ (reference sequence). The CDR3 consists of 15 residues. CDR3 coding DNA: TGTGCCAGCAGCACCCCGGGACAGGCATACAATGAGCAGTTCTTC. It encodes CASSTPGQAYNEQFF.

Only one count was recorded for this clone. The V and J genes are TRBV29-1 and TRBJ1-5; a possible D gene is TRBD1 (5 bases). V lost 7 bases and J lost 11, with 18 bases in between. The length of the CDR3 is 12 residues. Per the germline V gene, CDR1 is SQVTM and CDR2 is ANQGSEA. CDR3 residues: CSARSDSRTQHF. The CDR3 DNA reads TGCAGCGCACGATCAGACAGTAGGACCCAGCATTTT.

This clone was seen a single time. The genes are TRBV29-1 and TRBJ2-3; TRBD2 aligns across 9 bases. The CDR3 totals 13 residues. The V and J ends lost 7 bases and 6 bases, in that order; junction bases with no gene match: 8. Germline V gene lookup returns CDR1 SQVTM and CDR2 ANQGSEA. The chain's CDR3 is CSGLLAGPDTQYF. CDR3 in DNA: TGCAGCGGTCTACTAGCGGGCCCCGATACGCAGTATTTT.

This chain links TRBV2 with TRBJ1-6, with a possible D match to TRBD1 (6 bases). The germline CDR1 and CDR2 sequences are SNHLY and FYNNEI. With 4 bases removed from V and 9 bases from J, the gap between germline ends came to 22 bases. The CDR3 has 17 residues. CDR3 sequence reads: CASSGGGASAGGSPLHF. CDR3 sequence (DNA): TGTGCCAGCAGTGGGGGGGGCGCATCGGCCGGGGGTTCACCCCTCCACTTT.

This clone was recorded a few times. The genes are TRBV7-9 and TRBJ1-3, with TRBD1 as a possible D gene (5 bases). CDR3 size: 16 residues. Germline V gene lookup returns CDR1 SEHNR and CDR2 FQNEAQ (reference sequence). V was trimmed by 5 bases and J by 4 bases, leaving 18 bases between them. The CDR3: CASSTPRGLTGNTIYF. In DNA form, the CDR3 reads TGTGCCAGCAGCACACCTCGGGGGTTGACGGGAAACACCATATATTTT.

The chain uses TRBV6-1 and TRBJ2-3; D is unresolved. The CDR3 loop spans 15 amino acids. Germline values: CDR1 MNHNS, CDR2 SASEGT. Trimming left V 5 bases short and J 2 bases short, with 14 bases between. The CDR3 spells CASSKRPGNTDTQYF. In DNA form, the CDR3 reads TGTGCCAGCAGTAAGCGTCCTGGAAACACAGATACGCAGTATTTT.

The rearrangement joins TRBV6-5 to TRBJ1-1; weak D call: TRBD1 (6 bases). V was shortened by 6 bases and J by 0 bases, with 14 bases between the two germline ends. This CDR3 contains 15 residues. Germline CDR1 reads MNHEY; CDR2 reads SVGAGI. CDR3 bases: TGTGCCAGCAGGGCACAGGGAGCCATGAACACTGAAGCTTTCTTT. This sequence encodes CASRAQGAMNTEAFF.

This sequence joins TRBV19 and TRBJ2-2; 8 bases align to TRBD1. CDR1 is LNHDA and CDR2 is SQIVND in the germline V gene (reference sequence). The V segment lost 6 bases and the J segment 4 bases; nucleotides outside the gene matches: 10. This CDR3 has 16 amino acids. Here the CDR3 DNA reads TGTGCCAGTAGATCTTCCCGGACAGGGTTCACCGGGGAGCTGTTTTTT. This translates into CASRSSRTGFTGELFF.

The chain links TRBV2 to TRBJ2-7, with D maybe TRBD1 (5 bases). V gave up 8 bases and J gave up 4 bases, with 12 bases separating them. The V gene's germline CDR1 is SNHLY and CDR2 FYNNEI. The CDR3 is 12 residues long. The CDR3 DNA reads TGTGCCAGCGGACATCCCGGGTACGAGCAGTACTTC. Translated, it gives CASGHPGYEQYF. Full variable domain (rest looked up from reference TRBV2 and TRBJ2-7): EPEVTQTPSHQVTQMGQEVILRCVPISNHLYFYWYRQILGQKVEFLVSFYNNEISEKSEIFDDQFSVERPDGSNFTLKIRSTKLEDSAMYFCASGHPGYEQYFGPGTRLTVT.

This clone has a handful of counts. CDR3 loop: CASNRGNTEAFF. As DNA, the CDR3 is TGTGCCAGCAATAGGGGGAACACTGAAGCTTTCTTT. The chain recombines TRBV25-1 with TRBJ1-1; weak D call: TRBD1 (5 bases). Germline CDR1 and CDR2: MGHDK and SYGVNS. The CDR3 length is 12 residues. Between the trimmed V and J ends, which lost 7 bases and 1 base, there was a span of 7 bases. The variable domain in full, with the rest retrieved from reference TRBV25-1 and TRBJ1-1, is EADIYQTPRYLVIGTGKKITLECSQTMGHDKMYWYQQDPGMELHLIHYSYGVNSTEKGDLSSESTVSRIRTEHFPLTLESARPSHTSQYLCASNRGNTEAFFGQGTRLTVV.

The CDR3 reads CSVEGSMGGYTF. Written as DNA, the CDR3 is TGCAGCGTTGAAGGATCCATGGGCGGCTACACCTTC. V gene TRBV29-1 combines with J gene TRBJ1-2, with D uncertain. Germline CDR1 is SQVTM and CDR2 is ANQGSEA. This CDR3 has 12 residues. V dropped 1 base and J dropped 8 bases, with 11 bases sitting between them.

The rearrangement uses TRBV5-3 and TRBJ1-2; 7 positions match TRBD1. TRBV5-3 is flagged as an ORF with uncertain function. After removal of 0 bases from V and 6 bases from J, the junction contained 11 bases not matched to a gene. This CDR3 has 16 residues. The CDR3 sequence is CARSLGPGKGGDGYTF. The CDR3 DNA is TGTGCCAGAAGCTTGGGGCCAGGGAAAGGGGGCGATGGCTACACCTTC.

The V call is TRBV5-1, the J call TRBJ2-5; D possibly corresponds to TRBD2 (6 bases). The germline gives CDR1 SGHRS, CDR2 YFSETQ. The CDR3 has 17 amino acids. The V gene lost 0 bases and the J gene lost 11 bases, with 26 bases spanning the gap. CDR3 region: CASSLGGAGSAPKEQYF. In DNA form, the CDR3 reads TGCGCCAGCAGCTTGGGGGGAGCGGGTTCTGCTCCTAAGGAGCAGTACTTC.

The chain carries TRBV15 and TRBJ2-5; D uncertain. V lost 0 bases and J 3 bases, leaving 8 bases between the germline ends. The CDR3 runs to 14 residues. Germline values: CDR1 LNHNV, CDR2 YYDKDF (reference sequence). CDR3: CATSREGRKETQYF. In nucleotides, the CDR3 is TGTGCCACCAGCAGAGAGGGCAGAAAAGAGACCCAGTACTTC.

The J gene is TRBJ1-4, the V gene TRBV6-5; TRBD1 agrees at 11 bases. The germline gives CDR1 MNHEY, CDR2 SVGAGI. CDR3 length: 14 residues. Losses at the gene ends were 4 bases for V and 8 bases for J; bases not matched to a gene: 3. CDR3 nucleotides: TGTGCCAGCAGTTTGGACAGGGGGCACGAAAAACTGTTTTTT. The encoded protein is CASSLDRGHEKLFF.

In its sample, this clone was seen once. J is TRBJ2-2 and V is TRBV5-1; no firm D call. Germline V gene sequence: CDR1 SGHRS, CDR2 YFSETQ. This CDR3 has 13 residues. Between the trimmed V and J ends, which lost 3 bases and 3 bases, there was a span of 6 bases. CDR3 loop: CASSSRDTGELFF. In DNA, the CDR3 is TGCGCCAGCAGCTCACGAGACACCGGGGAGCTGTTTTTT.

J is TRBJ1-5 and V is TRBV2, with D possibly matching TRBD1 (5 bases). Trimming removed 7 bases from V and 2 bases from J, with 12 bases in between. The CDR3 extends over 14 amino acids. Germline V gene lookup returns CDR1 SNHLY and CDR2 FYNNEI. The CDR3 sequence: CASTQGEGNQPQHF. The CDR3 bases are TGTGCCAGCACACAAGGGGAGGGCAATCAGCCCCAGCATTTT.

As for this clone: At the DNA level, this CDR3 is encoded by other sequences in the same sample as well. This sequence joins TRBV27 and TRBJ1-1, with D uncertain. The length of the CDR3 is 15 residues. CDR1 and CDR2 from the germline V gene are MNHEY and SMNVEV (reference sequence). V lost 5 bases, J lost 1 base, and 14 bases lay in between. The CDR3 here is CASSPPTSQNTEAFF. CDR3 nucleotide sequence: TGTGCCAGCAGTCCCCCGACAAGCCAGAACACTGAAGCTTTCTTT.